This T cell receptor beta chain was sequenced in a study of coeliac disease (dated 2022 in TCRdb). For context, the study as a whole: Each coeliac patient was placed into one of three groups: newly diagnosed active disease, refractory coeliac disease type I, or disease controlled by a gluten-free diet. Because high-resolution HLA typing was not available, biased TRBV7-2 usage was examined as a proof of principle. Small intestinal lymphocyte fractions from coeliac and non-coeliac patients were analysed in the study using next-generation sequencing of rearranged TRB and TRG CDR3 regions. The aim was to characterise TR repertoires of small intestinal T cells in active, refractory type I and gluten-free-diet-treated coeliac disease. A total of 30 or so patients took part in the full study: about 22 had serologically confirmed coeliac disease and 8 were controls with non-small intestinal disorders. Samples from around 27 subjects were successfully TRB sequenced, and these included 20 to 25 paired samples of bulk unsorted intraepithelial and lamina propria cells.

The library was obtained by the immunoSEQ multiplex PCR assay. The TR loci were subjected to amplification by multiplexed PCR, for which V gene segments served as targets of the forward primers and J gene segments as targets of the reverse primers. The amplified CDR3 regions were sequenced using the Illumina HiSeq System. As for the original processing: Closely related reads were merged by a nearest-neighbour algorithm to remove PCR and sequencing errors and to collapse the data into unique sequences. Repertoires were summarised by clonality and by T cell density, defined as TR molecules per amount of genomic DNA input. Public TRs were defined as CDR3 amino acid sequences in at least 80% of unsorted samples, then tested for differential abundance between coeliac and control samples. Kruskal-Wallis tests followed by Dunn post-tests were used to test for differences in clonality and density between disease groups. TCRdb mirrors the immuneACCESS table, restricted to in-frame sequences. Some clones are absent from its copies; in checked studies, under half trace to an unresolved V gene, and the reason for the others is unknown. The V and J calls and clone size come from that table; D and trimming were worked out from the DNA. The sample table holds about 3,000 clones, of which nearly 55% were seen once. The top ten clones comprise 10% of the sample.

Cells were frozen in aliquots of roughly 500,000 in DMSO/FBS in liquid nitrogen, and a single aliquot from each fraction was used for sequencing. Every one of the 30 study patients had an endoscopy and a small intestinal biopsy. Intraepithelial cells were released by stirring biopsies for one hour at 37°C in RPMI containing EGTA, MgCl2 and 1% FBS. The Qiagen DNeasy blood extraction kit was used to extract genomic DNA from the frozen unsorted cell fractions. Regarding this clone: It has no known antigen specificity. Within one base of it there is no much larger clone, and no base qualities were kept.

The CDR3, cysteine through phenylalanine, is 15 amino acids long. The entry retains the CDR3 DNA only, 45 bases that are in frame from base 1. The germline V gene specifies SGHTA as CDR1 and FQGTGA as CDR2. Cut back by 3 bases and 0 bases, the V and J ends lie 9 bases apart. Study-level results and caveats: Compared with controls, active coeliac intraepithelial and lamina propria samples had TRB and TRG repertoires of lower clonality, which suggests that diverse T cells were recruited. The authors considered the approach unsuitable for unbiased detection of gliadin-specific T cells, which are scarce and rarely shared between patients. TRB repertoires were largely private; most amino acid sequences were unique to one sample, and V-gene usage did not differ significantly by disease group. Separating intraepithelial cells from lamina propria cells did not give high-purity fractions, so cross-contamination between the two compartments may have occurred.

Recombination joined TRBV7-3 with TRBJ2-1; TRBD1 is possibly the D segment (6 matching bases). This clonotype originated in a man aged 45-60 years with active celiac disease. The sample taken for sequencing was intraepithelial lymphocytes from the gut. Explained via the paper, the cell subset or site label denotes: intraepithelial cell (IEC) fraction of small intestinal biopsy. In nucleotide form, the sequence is TGTGCCAGCAGCTTCCGGACAGACTCCTACAATGAGCAGTTCTTC. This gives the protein CASSFRTDSYNEQFF.